These T cell receptor beta chains were read from a single sample in a study of CD8+CD57+ T cells in acquired aplastic anemia. TCRdb itself ran the reads through MiXCR, one entry per CDR3 protein. The profile shows fewer than 200,000 distinct CDR3 sequences, around 48% of them singletons. Specimen: sorted CD4+, CD8+, or CD8+CD57+ T cells (not recorded which) from PBMCs. All receptors derive from a human donor with aplastic anemia. Each CDR3 is given with its conserved first and last residue. Fields, in order: J gene, D gene, clone size, V gene, CDR3 DNA, CDR3 protein. The D gene is left open where the match is weak. Expanded clones are given a class, and other clones once, few, many or no size at all.

j_gene: TRBJ2-5; d_gene: NA; abundance: NA; v_gene: TRBV12-5; CDR3nt: TGTGCTAGTGGTTTTTCGGACAGCCAAGAGACCCAGTACTTC; CDR3aa: CASGFSDSQETQYF
j_gene: TRBJ1-6; d_gene: TRBD1; abundance: NA; v_gene: TRBV19; CDR3nt: TGTGCCAGTAGTACCTTTCGGGACAGGGCAACTAATTCACCCCTCCACTTT; CDR3aa: CASSTFRDRATNSPLHF
j_gene: TRBJ2-1; d_gene: NA; abundance: many; v_gene: TRBV4-3; CDR3nt: TGCGCCAGCAGCCAAGCAGGGGTCGGGGGACGGAATGAGCAGTTCTTC; CDR3aa: CASSQAGVGGRNEQFF
j_gene: TRBJ2-5; d_gene: NA; abundance: NA; v_gene: TRBV2; CDR3nt: TGTGCCAGCAGTGAAGCGGGCGGGGACGAGACCCAGTACTTC; CDR3aa: CASSEAGGDETQYF
j_gene: TRBJ2-1; d_gene: NA; abundance: many; v_gene: TRBV2; CDR3nt: TGTGCCAGCGCCAGAAGGAGCTCCTACAATGAGCAGTTCTTC; CDR3aa: CASARRSSYNEQFF
j_gene: TRBJ1-1; d_gene: NA; abundance: NA; v_gene: TRBV12-3/TRBV12-4; CDR3nt: TGTGCCAGCAGTTTTCTAGGCAGTCACACTGAAGCTTTCTTT; CDR3aa: CASSFLGSHTEAFF
j_gene: TRBJ1-6; d_gene: NA; abundance: many; v_gene: TRBV4-2; CDR3nt: TGTGCCAGCAGCCAAGATTCCAACTACAATTCACCCCTCCACTTT; CDR3aa: CASSQDSNYNSPLHF
j_gene: TRBJ2-7; d_gene: NA; abundance: NA; v_gene: TRBV7-9; CDR3nt: TGTGCCAGCAGCGTTTTAGCGGTATCCTACGAGCAGTACTTC; CDR3aa: CASSVLAVSYEQYF
j_gene: TRBJ2-7; d_gene: NA; abundance: NA; v_gene: TRBV7-9; CDR3nt: TGTGCCAGCAGCTTAGGGGGTCGCAACGAGCAGTACTTC; CDR3aa: CASSLGGRNEQYF
j_gene: TRBJ2-2; d_gene: NA; abundance: many; v_gene: TRBV19; CDR3nt: TGTGCCAGTAGTATCAGCCTCAGGAGGGGTAACACCGGGGAGCTGTTTTTT; CDR3aa: CASSISLRRGNTGELFF
j_gene: TRBJ2-7; d_gene: TRBD2; abundance: many; v_gene: TRBV5-6; CDR3nt: TGTGCCAGCAGCTTGCGGGTTAGCGGGGGAACCTACGAGCAGTACTTC; CDR3aa: CASSLRVSGGTYEQYF
j_gene: TRBJ2-2; d_gene: NA; abundance: NA; v_gene: TRBV19; CDR3nt: TGTGCCGGTACCCTATGGGCTAGCGGGGAGCTGTTTTTT; CDR3aa: CAGTLWASGELFF
j_gene: TRBJ2-7; d_gene: TRBD2; abundance: NA; v_gene: TRBV7-2; CDR3nt: TGTGCCAGCAGCTTGGGACTAGCGGGGACCGACGAGCAGTACTTC; CDR3aa: CASSLGLAGTDEQYF
j_gene: TRBJ2-3; d_gene: TRBD1; abundance: NA; v_gene: TRBV18; CDR3nt: TGTGCCAGCTCACCACCGGAGACAGGGGGCGGCACAGATACGCAGTATTTT; CDR3aa: CASSPPETGGGTDTQYF
j_gene: TRBJ1-6; d_gene: NA; abundance: NA; v_gene: TRBV4-3; CDR3nt: TGCGCCAGCAGCCAAGGTAGGCGACGAAACCTCCACTTT; CDR3aa: CASSQGRRRNLHF
j_gene: TRBJ1-1; d_gene: NA; abundance: NA; v_gene: TRBV7-3; CDR3nt: TGTGCCAGCGGCCGGGACGGTAACACTGAAGCTTTCTTT; CDR3aa: CASGRDGNTEAFF
j_gene: TRBJ1-2; d_gene: NA; abundance: NA; v_gene: TRBV2; CDR3nt: TGTGCCAGCAGTTCCGCCACCTCCAACTACTATGGCTACACCTTC; CDR3aa: CASSSATSNYYGYTF
j_gene: TRBJ1-1; d_gene: NA; abundance: NA; v_gene: TRBV10-2; CDR3nt: TGCGCCAGCAGTGAGTCGCCGGGGCCCTATGGCTACACTGAAGCTTTCTTT; CDR3aa: CASSESPGPYGYTEAFF
j_gene: TRBJ1-5; d_gene: NA; abundance: many; v_gene: TRBV7-6; CDR3nt: TGTGCCAGCAGCATGAACGAGGGACAGCCCCAGCATTTT; CDR3aa: CASSMNEGQPQHF
j_gene: TRBJ2-1; d_gene: NA; abundance: NA; v_gene: TRBV7-3; CDR3nt: TGTGCCAGCACCTTCACCGGGTACAATGAGCAGTTCTTC; CDR3aa: CASTFTGYNEQFF
j_gene: TRBJ2-2; d_gene: TRBD1; abundance: NA; v_gene: TRBV3-1; CDR3nt: TGTGCCAGCAGCCTTCAGGGGGCCACCGGGGAGCTGTTTTTT; CDR3aa: CASSLQGATGELFF
j_gene: TRBJ1-2; d_gene: TRBD1; abundance: many; v_gene: TRBV27; CDR3nt: TGTGCCAGCAGCGGACAGGGGAGGAACTATGGCTACACCTTC; CDR3aa: CASSGQGRNYGYTF
j_gene: TRBJ2-5; d_gene: NA; abundance: NA; v_gene: TRBV30; CDR3nt: TGTGCCTGGAGTGTTGGAGAGACCCAGTACTTC; CDR3aa: CAWSVGETQYF
j_gene: TRBJ1-5; d_gene: NA; abundance: many; v_gene: TRBV7-2; CDR3nt: TGTGCCAGCAGCTTAGAGGTAGGGCAGCCCCAGCATTTT; CDR3aa: CASSLEVGQPQHF
j_gene: TRBJ1-4; d_gene: NA; abundance: NA; v_gene: TRBV19; CDR3nt: TGTGCCAGCCTGGGGGCAACCAGGAAACTGTTTTTT; CDR3aa: CASLGATRKLFF
j_gene: TRBJ1-5; d_gene: NA; abundance: many; v_gene: TRBV2; CDR3nt: TGTGCCAGCAGGCCAGGGGACGGGAATCAGCCCCAGCATTTT; CDR3aa: CASRPGDGNQPQHF
j_gene: TRBJ2-3; d_gene: NA; abundance: once; v_gene: TRBV5-1; CDR3nt: TGCGCCAGCAGCTTGGTCCTCAACACAGATACGCAGTATTTT; CDR3aa: CASSLVLNTDTQYF
j_gene: TRBJ1-1; d_gene: TRBD1; abundance: NA; v_gene: TRBV20-1; CDR3nt: TGCAGTGCTAGAGATACAGGGGGCGCATCTGAAGCTTTCTTT; CDR3aa: CSARDTGGASEAFF
j_gene: TRBJ1-2; d_gene: NA; abundance: few; v_gene: TRBV15; CDR3nt: TGTGCCACCAGCGATGGGGTTTGGGGCTACACCTTC; CDR3aa: CATSDGVWGYTF
j_gene: TRBJ1-4; d_gene: TRBD1; abundance: many; v_gene: TRBV15; CDR3nt: TGTGCCACCAGCAGAGATGGCAGGGGGCAGGGTGAAAAACTGTTTTTT; CDR3aa: CATSRDGRGQGEKLFF
j_gene: TRBJ1-5; d_gene: NA; abundance: many; v_gene: TRBV18; CDR3nt: TGTGCCAGCTCACCACCAGGGTTACATTTT; CDR3aa: CASSPPGLHF
j_gene: TRBJ2-2; d_gene: TRBD1; abundance: few; v_gene: TRBV15; CDR3nt: TGTGCCACCAGCAGAGTGGGACAGGGGGCAACCGGGGAGCTGTTTTTT; CDR3aa: CATSRVGQGATGELFF
j_gene: TRBJ2-7; d_gene: NA; abundance: NA; v_gene: TRBV20-1; CDR3nt: TGCAGTGCTAGGGAATCATTGGGGGGTGGCGAGCAGTACTTC; CDR3aa: CSARESLGGGEQYF
j_gene: TRBJ2-5; d_gene: TRBD1; abundance: NA; v_gene: TRBV20-1; CDR3nt: TGCAGTGCTAGTAAACAGGGGGCCTTGGAGACCCAGTACTTC; CDR3aa: CSASKQGALETQYF
j_gene: TRBJ1-5; d_gene: TRBD1; abundance: many; v_gene: TRBV5-6; CDR3nt: TGTGCCAGCAGCACAGAAGGGACAGGGCGAGCCTCCGGGCAGCCCCAGCATTTT; CDR3aa: CASSTEGTGRASGQPQHF
j_gene: TRBJ2-7; d_gene: TRBD1; abundance: NA; v_gene: TRBV12-3/TRBV12-4; CDR3nt: TGTGCCAGCACCGCAGACAGGGGGCTGAACGAGCAGTACTTC; CDR3aa: CASTADRGLNEQYF
j_gene: TRBJ1-1; d_gene: TRBD1; abundance: NA; v_gene: TRBV20-1; CDR3nt: TGCAGTGCTAGAGATCACGGGACAGGGAACACTGAAGCTTTCTTT; CDR3aa: CSARDHGTGNTEAFF